Each of the 19 T cell receptor beta chains below was sequenced from the same sample in a study of OX40 agonist ivuxolimab in advanced cancers. Sequenced by immunoSEQ multiplex PCR; TCRdb stores in-frame clones only, minus some. This sample yields about 26,000 clones, of which around 75% are seen a single time; approximately 15% belongs to the top ten. Sequenced material: CD4+ or CD8+ T cells sorted from blood, taken in a trial of the OX40 agonist ivuxolimab. All receptors come from an adult with an advanced solid tumor such as melanoma, head and neck, liver or kidney cancer.

This chain joins TRBV9 and TRBJ1-2; 7 bases fit TRBD1. The CDR3 has 14 residues. V lost 3 bases to trimming and J lost 2 bases; unmatched junction nucleotides: 4. The V gene's germline CDR1 is SGDLS and CDR2 YYNGEE. CDR3 nucleotide sequence: TGTGCCAGCAGCGGTGGGGGACAGAACTATGGCTACACCTTC. It translates to CASSGGGQNYGYTF.

A note on this clone: This CDR3 is also generated by other DNA sequences in the sample. The gene calls are TRBV18 and TRBJ2-5; no firm D call. CDR3 length: 13 residues. V lost 1 base to trimming and J lost 4 bases, with 7 bases between them. Germline CDR1 KGHSH, CDR2 LQKENI. Here the CDR3 DNA reads TGTGCCAGCTCACCACTGGGTACAGAGACCCAGTACTTC. This codes for CASSPLGTETQYF.

The CDR3 DNA sequence: TGTGCCAGCAGCTTAGTAGGTCGGCGGGGGACAGATACGCAGTATTTT. Encoded protein: CASSLVGRRGTDTQYF. The V gene is TRBV7-2, the J gene TRBJ2-3; TRBD2 aligns across 7 bases. The CDR3 length is 16 residues. Per the germline V gene, CDR1 is SGHTA and CDR2 is FQGNSA. V dropped 1 base and J dropped 3; count of bases not matched to a gene: 7.

The chain employs TRBV13 and TRBJ2-4; D perhaps matches TRBD2 (6 bases). The germline V gene encodes CDR1 PRHDT and CDR2 FYEKMQ (reference sequence). The length of the CDR3 is 15 residues. The V gene lost 1 base and the J gene lost 7 bases, with 14 bases spanning the gap. In DNA, the CDR3 is TGTGCCAGCAGCTTAGTGGGCTCTCGGGGGAACATTCAGTACTTC. Translated: CASSLVGSRGNIQYF.

J is TRBJ2-1 and V is TRBV7-3; no definite D call. Trimming shortened V by 1 base and J by 8 bases, and 9 bases separated the two germline ends. CDR1 SGHTA and CDR2 FQGTGA come from the germline V gene. This CDR3 spans 13 amino acids. The CDR3 coding sequence is TGTGCCAGCAGCTTAAGGCCATCGGATGAGCAGTTCTTC. Protein sequence: CASSLRPSDEQFF.

V and J are TRBV6-4 and TRBJ1-6; D perhaps matches TRBD1 (5 bases). Trimming stripped 8 bases from V and 9 bases from J, with 14 bases between. The germline V gene encodes CDR1 MRHNA and CDR2 SNTAGT. CDR3 length: 13 residues. The CDR3 coding sequence is TGTGCCAGCGCGGGGACCTTTGGTTCACCCCTCCACTTT. This sequence encodes CASAGTFGSPLHF.

The chain combines TRBV11-3 with TRBJ2-2; no firm D call. The CDR3 consists of 15 residues. CDR1 is SGHNT and CDR2 is YENEEA in the germline V gene. Trimming pared 0 bases from V and 2 bases from J, leaving 7 bases between. As DNA, the CDR3 is TGTGCCAGCAGCTTAGAGGTGGCCAACACCGGGGAGCTGTTTTTT. Protein product: CASSLEVANTGELFF.

This sequence joins TRBV12-5 and TRBJ2-1; TRBD2 matches at 9 bases. The CDR3 totals 17 residues. Germline V lookup: CDR1 LGHNT, CDR2 FRNRAP. After removal of 6 bases from V and 0 bases from J, the junction contained 9 bases not matched to a gene. CDR3 amino acids: CASGDGQRGVSYNEQFF. For the CDR3, the DNA is TGTGCTAGTGGCGATGGTCAGCGGGGGGTCTCCTACAATGAGCAGTTCTTC.

The chain is built from TRBV2 and TRBJ2-5; TRBD1 matches at 9 bases. The DNA end favors TRBJ2-7, so the J call may be wrong. CDR3 length: 14 residues. CDR1 and CDR2 (germline): SNHLY, FYNNEI. The CDR3 sequence is CASRGQGGSYEQYF. DNA of the CDR3: TGTGCCAGCAGGGGACAGGGTGGTTCCTACGAGCAGTACTTC.

The CDR3 DNA is TGTGCCAGCAGCTTCGGTCCTAGCAATGAGCAGTTCTTC. It is translated as CASSFGPSNEQFF. The chain has TRBV7-2 and TRBJ2-1, with D uncertain. Germline loops: CDR1 SGHTA, CDR2 FQGNSA. V lost 3 bases to trimming and J lost 6 bases, with 9 bases between them. This CDR3 has 13 amino acids.

V and J are TRBV12-5 and TRBJ1-6; 8 nucleotides agree with TRBD1. CDR1 is LGHNT, CDR2 FRNRAP, per germline. The CDR3 consists of 15 residues. Trimming cost V 5 bases and J 5 bases; bases outside gene matches: 5. The CDR3 is CASGATGGDNSPLHF. The CDR3 region has the DNA TGTGCTAGTGGTGCCACAGGGGGAGATAATTCACCCCTCCACTTT.

The chain couples TRBV11-3 to TRBJ2-2; no reliable D call. The CDR3 runs 14 residues. Trimming stripped 5 bases from V and 1 base from J, with 8 bases between. Germline values: CDR1 SGHNT, CDR2 YENEEA. CDR3 residues: CASSPGWNTGELFF. In DNA, the CDR3 is TGTGCCAGCAGCCCTGGGTGGAACACCGGGGAGCTGTTTTTT.

This chain joins TRBV12-5 and TRBJ2-1; D may match TRBD1 or TRBD2 (5 bases each). The V end lost 6 bases, the J end lost 4 bases, and 16 bases lay between the germline ends. Germline V lookup: CDR1 LGHNT, CDR2 FRNRAP. There are 15 residues in the CDR3. DNA for the CDR3: TGTGCTAGTGGGACCCTGGGACGGAATTACAATGAGCAGTTCTTC. Its translation is CASGTLGRNYNEQFF.

The chain couples TRBV6-1 to TRBJ2-1; TRBD1 matches 7 bases. The CDR3 runs 15 residues. J was trimmed by 2 bases and V by 4 bases; bases with no gene match: 5. Germline assignment: CDR1 MNHNS and CDR2 SASEGT. CDR3 loop: CASSGDSKAYNEQFF. As DNA, the CDR3 is TGTGCCAGCAGTGGGGACAGTAAGGCCTACAATGAGCAGTTCTTC.

V and J are TRBV19 and TRBJ1-1; D unclear. V was clipped by 8 bases and J by 11 bases, with 21 bases between them. The germline V gene encodes CDR1 LNHDA and CDR2 SQIVND (reference sequence). This CDR3 region has 13 residues. The CDR3 sequence is CASATGFSLGAFF. The DNA for the CDR3 is TGTGCCAGTGCAACGGGGTTCAGCCTGGGGGCTTTCTTT.

The V and J genes are TRBV30 and TRBJ1-2; D gene ambiguous. The CDR3 spans 14 residues. Germline CDR1 GTSNPN, CDR2 SVGIG (reference sequence). Trimming took off 0 bases at V and 6 bases at J, with 14 bases between the two ends. CDR3 region: CAWSVAIGRDGYTF. Written as DNA, the CDR3 is TGTGCCTGGAGTGTAGCAATAGGGAGGGATGGCTACACCTTC.

This chain connects TRBV7-6 to TRBJ2-3; no clear D gene. CDR3 size: 14 residues. Germline V gene sequence: CDR1 SGHVS, CDR2 FNYEAQ. Between the trimmed V and J ends, which lost 1 base and 1 base, there was a span of 6 bases. Here the CDR3 DNA reads TGTGCCAGCAGCTTAGATTCGCGCACAGATACGCAGTATTTT. It is translated as CASSLDSRTDTQYF.

V usage is TRBV6-5 and J usage is TRBJ1-1, with TRBD1 matching 9 bases. Germline loops: CDR1 MNHEY, CDR2 SVGAGI. Trimming removed 1 base from V and 6 bases from J; junction bases left unmatched: 6. This CDR3 comprises 15 residues. This CDR3 reads CASSYLGTGFPEAFF. For the CDR3, the DNA is TGTGCCAGCAGTTACTTGGGGACAGGGTTTCCTGAAGCTTTCTTT.

This chain uses TRBV30 with TRBJ1-6; TRBD1 matches at 10 bases. Per germline, CDR1 GTSNPN and CDR2 SVGIG (reference sequence). With 4 bases clipped from V and 14 bases from J, the junction kept 11 bases outside the gene matches. This CDR3 contains 14 residues. The CDR3 DNA reads as TGTGCCTGGAACCCCGGGACAGGGGAGCCCACCCTCCACTTT. It is translated as CAWNPGTGEPTLHF.